The 21 T cell receptor beta chains presented below share a single source sample, sequenced in a study of T cells in Graves' hyperthyroidism and ophthalmopathy. Amplification yielded TCR beta CDR3 regions, with RNA transcripts as the source. A first-round RT-PCR of the TCR CDR3 used the HTBI primer set. TCRdb used MiXCR to reprocess the multiplex PCR reads, holding one entry per CDR3 protein. The sample lists around 420,000 distinct CDR3 sequences, less than 20% occurring once. The sequenced sample consisted of blood. Receptors originate from a woman younger than 35 with Graves' hyperthyroidism.

The sample holds many counts of this clonotype. The chain links TRBV7-2 to TRBJ2-2; no clear D gene. CDR1 and CDR2 from the germline V gene are SGHTA and FQGNSA. Trimming stripped 5 bases from V and 0 bases from J, with 7 bases between. The CDR3 is made up of 14 amino acids. The CDR3 DNA reads as TGTGCCAGCAGCGACGGCCCGAACACCGGGGAGCTGTTTTTT. It is translated as CASSDGPNTGELFF.

The rearrangement joins TRBV11-2 to TRBJ2-5; TRBD1 aligns across 9 bases. Germline CDR1 is SGHAT and CDR2 is FQNNGV. J lost 2 bases, V lost 5 bases, and 9 bases had no gene match. This CDR3 comprises 16 residues. The CDR3 nucleotides read TGTGCCAGCAGCCCGACCCCGGGACAGGGACAAGAGACCCAGTACTTC. Translation gives CASSPTPGQGQETQYF.

This clonotype was seen many times. The chain carries TRBV12-3 or TRBV12-4 and TRBJ2-7; TRBD2 aligns across 7 bases. This CDR3 spans 16 amino acids. The V gene end was trimmed by 5 bases and the J gene end by 6 bases; junction bases not matched to a gene: 16. This CDR3 is CASSLRLAVTRGEQYF. DNA for the CDR3: TGTGCCAGCAGTCTGCGACTAGCTGTGACGCGTGGCGAGCAGTACTTC.

V and J are TRBV7-6 and TRBJ2-1; TRBD2 aligns across 8 bases. V lost 7 bases to trimming and J lost 1 base; unmatched junction nucleotides: 6. The CDR3 has 15 amino acids. CDR1 is SGHVS and CDR2 is FNYEAQ in the germline V gene. This CDR3 is CASNKASGSYNEQFF. The DNA of the CDR3 is TGTGCCAGCAACAAAGCTAGCGGGTCCTACAATGAGCAGTTCTTC.

This clonotype was seen ten or more times. The rearrangement uses TRBV29-1 and TRBJ2-3; TRBD1 matches 10 bases. This CDR3 has 14 amino acids. V lost 8 bases and J lost 0; bases outside the gene matches: 5. Germline CDR1 SQVTM, CDR2 ANQGSEA. The CDR3 DNA is TGCAGCACCAGGACAGGGGGTAGCACAGATACGCAGTATTTT. Its protein product is CSTRTGGSTDTQYF.

Ten or more counts support this clonotype. J is TRBJ2-3 and V is TRBV5-8, with TRBD2 identical over 13 bases. Unmatched junction bases numbered 5, after V lost 3 bases and J lost 4 bases. CDR1 is SGHTS, CDR2 YDEGEE, per germline. This CDR3 has 16 amino acids. The CDR3 loop is CASSSRLAGGSDTQYF. DNA for the CDR3: TGTGCCAGCAGCTCGCGACTAGCGGGAGGTTCAGATACGCAGTATTTT.

This chain links TRBV19 with TRBJ1-2; possibly TRBD1 for D (5 bases). V dropped 8 bases and J dropped 7 bases, with 20 bases sitting between them. The CDR3 loop spans 14 amino acids. Germline CDR1 LNHDA, CDR2 SQIVND (reference sequence). DNA for the CDR3: TGTGCCAGTGGAACGGGACGACCCGTATCTGGCTACACCTTC. Its translation: CASGTGRPVSGYTF.

In its sample, this clonotype was seen a few times. The chain employs TRBV24-1 and TRBJ2-1; 9 bases agree with TRBD2. The DNA end lines up better with TRBJ2-7; the J call may be wrong. Germline V gene data show CDR1 as KGHDR and CDR2 as SFDVKD. The CDR3 consists of 15 residues. CDR3 in DNA: TGTGCCACCAGTGATCGACTAGCGGACTACAATGAGCAGTACTTC. It codes for CATSDRLADYNEQYF.

This rearrangement joins TRBV7-2 to TRBJ2-4; D might be TRBD1 or TRBD2, each matching 7 bases. The germline V gene has CDR1 SGHTA and CDR2 FQGNSA. The CDR3 is made up of 16 amino acids. V was trimmed by 5 bases and J by 4 bases, leaving 18 bases between them. This chain's CDR3 is CASSPWPGGGKNIQYF. The CDR3 DNA reads TGTGCCAGCAGCCCGTGGCCAGGGGGGGGAAAAAACATTCAGTACTTC. Together with reference TRBV7-2 and TRBJ2-4, the CDR3 gives the full variable domain: GAGVSQSPSNKVTEKGKDVELRCDPISGHTALYWYRQSLGQGLEFLIYFQGNSAPDKSGLPSDRFSAERTGGSVSTLTIQRTQQEDSAVYLCASSPWPGGGKNIQYFGAGTRLSVL.

This clonotype was picked up a small number of times. The chain has TRBV4-1 and TRBJ2-1, with D tentatively TRBD2 (6 bases). CDR3 length: 12 residues. V lost 2 bases, J lost 8 bases, and 7 bases lay in between. CDR1 MGHRA and CDR2 YSYEKL come from the germline V gene. Written as DNA, the CDR3 is TGCGCCAGCAGCCAAACTAGCTATGAGCAGTTCTTC. Its protein is CASSQTSYEQFF.

The chain is built from TRBV15 and TRBJ2-1, with D perhaps matching TRBD1 (6 bases). CDR1 is LNHNV, CDR2 YYDKDF, per germline (reference sequence). The V gene lost 5 bases and the J gene lost 7 bases, with 15 bases spanning the gap. The CDR3 extends over 14 amino acids. CDR3 bases: TGTGCCACCAGCTTCGCGGCAGGGGATAATGAGCAGTTCTTC. Protein: CATSFAAGDNEQFF.

The rearrangement uses TRBV15 and TRBJ1-6; the match to TRBD1 covers 7 bases. V gave up 1 base and J gave up 8 bases; unmatched junction bases: 8. The CDR3 consists of 16 residues. CDR1 is LNHNV, CDR2 YYDKDF, per germline (reference sequence). The chain's CDR3 is CATSRVATGWDSPLHF. In nucleotides, the CDR3 is TGTGCCACCAGCAGAGTGGCGACAGGGTGGGATTCACCCCTCCACTTT.

This clonotype was recorded many times. The chain links TRBV2 to TRBJ2-5; 11 positions agree with TRBD2. V trimming: 6 bases; J trimming: 4 bases; junction bases outside the gene matches: 10. The CDR3 has 16 amino acids. The V gene's germline CDR1 is SNHLY and CDR2 FYNNEI. Here the CDR3 DNA reads TGTGCCAGCAGCGTCACTAGCGGGAGTTTGACAGAGACCCAGTACTTC. As protein: CASSVTSGSLTETQYF.

This clonotype showed up many times. J is TRBJ2-3 and V is TRBV7-2, with TRBD1 matching 8 bases. Germline assignment: CDR1 SGHTA and CDR2 FQGNSA. This CDR3 is 16 amino acids long. V was clipped by 5 bases and J by 1 base; unmatched bases: 8. CDR3 sequence reads: CASSNYPGGGTDTQYF. The CDR3 nucleotides are TGTGCCAGCAGCAATTACCCAGGGGGCGGCACAGATACGCAGTATTTT.

This clonotype was observed at least ten times. The chain couples TRBV5-1 to TRBJ2-7; TRBD1 matches at 7 bases. The CDR3 spans 14 residues. V trimming: 5 bases; J trimming: 5 bases; junction bases outside the gene matches: 10. Germline V gene lookup returns CDR1 SGHRS and CDR2 YFSETQ. The CDR3 here is CASSFRDRKDEQYF. CDR3 bases: TGCGCCAGCAGTTTCCGGGACAGAAAGGACGAGCAGTACTTC.

Remarks on this clonotype: At one boundary the junction diverges from the germline segment, which might be a read error. CDR3 sequence reads: CDSSSYGTSGGDLSYNEQFF. CDR3 in DNA: TGCGACAGCAGCTCCTACGGGACTAGCGGGGGGGACCTCTCCTACAATGAGCAGTTCTTC. The V and J genes are TRBV5-1 and TRBJ2-1; TRBD2 aligns across 16 bases. The CDR3 spans 20 residues. CDR1 and CDR2 (germline): SGHRS, YFSETQ.

The V and J genes are TRBV19 and TRBJ1-4; 9 nucleotides line up with TRBD1. The CDR3 spans 17 residues. Looked up from germline, CDR1 is LNHDA and CDR2 is SQIVND (reference sequence). The V and J ends lost 2 bases and 8 bases, in that order; junction bases with no gene match: 12. CDR3 amino acids: CASSIRSGTGMGEKLFF. The CDR3 coding sequence is TGTGCCAGTAGTATACGATCCGGGACAGGGATGGGAGAAAAACTGTTTTTT.

This clonotype was found many times. The chain links TRBV29-1 to TRBJ2-5; 9 positions agree with TRBD1. This CDR3 is 13 amino acids long. Per germline, CDR1 SQVTM and CDR2 ANQGSEA. CDR3 amino acids: CSTGGGGQETQYF. The DNA of the CDR3 is TGCTCAACAGGGGGCGGGGGCCAAGAGACCCAGTACTTC. The full variable domain, its missing parts supplied by reference TRBV29-1 and TRBJ2-5, is SAVISQKPSRDICQRGTSLTIQCQVDSQVTMMFWYRQQPGQSLTLIATANQGSEATYESGFVIDKFPISRPNLTFSTLTVSNMSPEDSSIYLCSTGGGGQETQYFGPGTRLLVL.

This clonotype has a count of ten or more. The chain employs TRBV2 and TRBJ1-2, with 7 bases fitting TRBD1. The CDR3 extends over 13 amino acids. J lost 3 bases, V lost 6 bases, and 4 bases had no gene match. In germline, CDR1 is SNHLY, CDR2 FYNNEI. CDR3 nucleotide sequence: TGTGCCAGCAGGGGGGACAGATACTATGGCTACACCTTC. Translating it yields CASRGDRYYGYTF. The full variable domain, with the rest looked up from reference TRBV2 and TRBJ1-2, is EPEVTQTPSHQVTQMGQEVILRCVPISNHLYFYWYRQILGQKVEFLVSFYNNEISEKSEIFDDQFSVERPDGSNFTLKIRSTKLEDSAMYFCASRGDRYYGYTFGSGTRLTVV.

This clonotype was recorded at least ten times. This chain connects TRBV20-1 to TRBJ2-3; D is possibly TRBD2 (6 bases). Per germline, CDR1 DFQATT and CDR2 SNEGSKA (reference sequence). V was trimmed by 3 bases and J by 1 base, leaving 8 bases between them. The CDR3 runs 13 residues. CDR3: CSARLAGTDTQYF. The DNA of the CDR3 is TGCAGTGCTAGGTTAGCGGGCACAGATACGCAGTATTTT.

This chain links TRBV4-1 with TRBJ2-1, with D hard to call. V lost 2 bases and J lost 0, with 8 bases in between. Germline assignment: CDR1 MGHRA and CDR2 YSYEKL. This CDR3 is built from 15 residues. In DNA form, the CDR3 reads TGCGCCAGCAGCCAATATGAAAACTCCTACAATGAGCAGTTCTTC. Translating it yields CASSQYENSYNEQFF.